A selection of T cell receptor beta chains follows, all from one sample in a study of CD8+ T cells in alopecia areata. Method: immunoSEQ multiplex PCR; TCRdb's copy keeps in-frame clones and lacks some. The data show under 35,000 clones, with about 80% seen just once and under 20% held by the top ten. The specimen was NKG2D-low CD8+ T cells sorted from blood. Source of these receptors: a human donor with alopecia areata. The CDR3 runs from the conserved cysteine through the conserved F or W. Each record gives: J gene, clone size, V gene, CDR3 protein. Size is omitted from some rows. Given values are once, few, many or a class for expanded clones.

J: TRBJ2-3; size: NA; V: TRBV6-4; CDR3: CASSELAGADTQYF
J: TRBJ2-2; size: NA; V: TRBV7-2; CDR3: CASGLEAGTGELFF
J: TRBJ2-2; size: once; V: TRBV6-5; CDR3: CATTKGGTGELFF
J: TRBJ2-1; size: NA; V: TRBV15; CDR3: CATSRSNEQFF
J: TRBJ1-1; size: NA; V: TRBV19; CDR3: CASSPSTVPIAEAFF
J: TRBJ2-3; size: NA; V: TRBV29-1; CDR3: CSVEDPGQETSTDTQYF
J: TRBJ1-5; size: NA; V: TRBV27; CDR3: CASSLLQGHQPQHF
J: TRBJ2-3; size: NA; V: TRBV28; CDR3: CASSLRDRGRRDTQYF
J: TRBJ2-5; size: NA; V: TRBV29-1; CDR3: CSAETQGAAINEETQYF
J: TRBJ2-2; size: once; V: TRBV5-4; CDR3: CASSLIGTDTGELFF
J: TRBJ2-3; size: NA; V: TRBV5-1; CDR3: CASSNTGGVDTQYF
J: TRBJ2-6; size: NA; V: TRBV11-2; CDR3: CASSLDLGGVGANVLTF
J: TRBJ2-7; size: NA; V: TRBV29-1; CDR3: CSVEEVGGNSYEQYF
J: TRBJ2-1; size: once; V: TRBV7-9; CDR3: CASSLARVVAGNNEQFF
J: TRBJ1-1; size: NA; V: TRBV5-6; CDR3: CASSLVHTTNTEAFF
J: TRBJ1-2; size: NA; V: TRBV9; CDR3: CASSSRGGYTF
J: TRBJ2-1; size: NA; V: TRBV30; CDR3: CARSVLGLRSEQFF
J: TRBJ2-3; size: NA; V: TRBV15; CDR3: CATSRVAGADTQYF
J: TRBJ1-1; size: few; V: TRBV7-9; CDR3: CALLRLNTEAFF
J: TRBJ2-7; size: NA; V: TRBV5-1; CDR3: CASSLESGEQYF
J: TRBJ2-7; size: NA; V: TRBV7-6; CDR3: CASSFQPDYEQYF
J: TRBJ2-3; size: NA; V: TRBV27; CDR3: CASTTSDLTDTQYF
J: TRBJ2-7; size: NA; V: TRBV29-1; CDR3: CSVDTGSSYEQYF
J: TRBJ2-7; size: NA; V: TRBV27; CDR3: CASSPTSTGAYEQYF
J: TRBJ1-2; size: NA; V: TRBV5-1; CDR3: CASSHRQGLNYGYTF
J: TRBJ1-1; size: NA; V: TRBV4-3; CDR3: CASSQDRGPWTEAFF
J: TRBJ1-2; size: NA; V: TRBV19; CDR3: CASSMWGSGTSGYTF
J: TRBJ2-1; size: NA; V: TRBV29-1; CDR3: CSVEGLGGGTYNEQFF
J: TRBJ2-7; size: NA; V: TRBV29-1; CDR3: CSVELLGISYEQYF
J: TRBJ2-2; size: NA; V: TRBV9; CDR3: CASGAPLAGAVNTGELFF
J: TRBJ2-1; size: NA; V: TRBV29-1; CDR3: CSVTGTSLVNEQFF
J: TRBJ2-1; size: few; V: TRBV19; CDR3: CASSIAGSNEQFF
J: TRBJ2-7; size: NA; V: TRBV29-1; CDR3: CSVVSQVYEQYF
J: TRBJ2-4; size: NA; V: TRBV19; CDR3: CASSIYWENIQYF
J: TRBJ2-7; size: NA; V: TRBV5-1; CDR3: CASSLVGGSAYEQYF
J: TRBJ2-3; size: once; V: TRBV6-6; CDR3: CASSYTDTDTQYF
J: TRBJ2-2; size: NA; V: TRBV27; CDR3: CASRWGGTANTGELFF
J: TRBJ2-7; size: NA; V: TRBV6-5; CDR3: CASSYSSPSYEQYF
J: TRBJ2-3; size: NA; V: TRBV29-1; CDR3: CSVEDPFTDTQYF
J: TRBJ2-1; size: once; V: TRBV29-1; CDR3: CSVDRGSGRVGSNEQFF
J: TRBJ2-1; size: NA; V: TRBV28; CDR3: CASSPQLEQFF
J: TRBJ2-2; size: NA; V: TRBV7-3; CDR3: CASSWTGGNTGELFF
J: TRBJ1-5; size: NA; V: TRBV19; CDR3: CASRVGNQPQHF
J: TRBJ2-7; size: once; V: TRBV27; CDR3: CASSRDRPDSYEQYF
J: TRBJ2-7; size: NA; V: TRBV4-3; CDR3: CASSPTGGNYEQYF
J: TRBJ2-7; size: NA; V: TRBV7-8; CDR3: CASSLLAGDSYEQYF
J: TRBJ2-7; size: NA; V: TRBV4-1; CDR3: CASSQESVGGFSSYEQYF
J: TRBJ2-7; size: NA; V: TRBV28; CDR3: CASRPRTDYEQYF
J: TRBJ2-5; size: NA; V: TRBV29-1; CDR3: CSVGLAGNQETQYF
J: TRBJ2-3; size: once; V: TRBV2; CDR3: CASSVAGAGDTQYF